A selection of T cell receptor beta chains follows, all from one sample in a study of early T cells in non-severe SARS-CoV-2 infection. TCRdb independently ran MiXCR on the 5' RACE reads; one entry per CDR3 protein. The profile shows 27,000 or so distinct CDR3 sequences, 4% to 5.5% of them singletons. The material sequenced was whole blood. These receptors all come from an adult who was a healthcare worker with PCR-confirmed SARS-CoV-2 infection or an uninfected control (not recorded which). The CDR3 runs from the conserved cysteine through the conserved F or W. Fields, in order: V gene, D gene, CDR3 protein. The D gene is left open where the match is weak.

V gene: TRBV20-1
D gene: TRBD2
CDR3 protein: CSARFAGGGGEQYF

V gene: TRBV24-1
D gene: -
CDR3 protein: CATAGANTGELFF

V gene: TRBV6-6
D gene: -
CDR3 protein: CASSPQNIQYF

V gene: TRBV18
D gene: -
CDR3 protein: CASSFSDDLLTQYF

V gene: TRBV5-1
D gene: -
CDR3 protein: CASSLASAKAQETQYF

V gene: TRBV29-1
D gene: -
CDR3 protein: CSVESRGGEDTEAFF

V gene: TRBV14
D gene: -
CDR3 protein: CASSQLGAGRYNEQFF

V gene: TRBV11-2
D gene: -
CDR3 protein: CASSSGLYNEQFF

V gene: TRBV7-9
D gene: -
CDR3 protein: CASSLAHSDNEQFF

V gene: TRBV12-3/TRBV12-4
D gene: -
CDR3 protein: CASSFDGRGNTEAFF